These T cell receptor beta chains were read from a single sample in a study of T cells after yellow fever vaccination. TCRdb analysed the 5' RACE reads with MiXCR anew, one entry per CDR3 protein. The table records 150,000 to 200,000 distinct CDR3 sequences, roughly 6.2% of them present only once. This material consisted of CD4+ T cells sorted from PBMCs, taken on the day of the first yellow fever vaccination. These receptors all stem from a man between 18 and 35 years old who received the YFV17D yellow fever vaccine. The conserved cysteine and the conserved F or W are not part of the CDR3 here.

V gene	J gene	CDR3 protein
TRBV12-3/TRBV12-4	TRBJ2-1	ASSNRGLADDNEQF
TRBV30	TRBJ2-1	AWSVAQAPF
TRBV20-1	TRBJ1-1	SAPFPGYNTEAF
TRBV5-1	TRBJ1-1	ASSLAGGIDEAF
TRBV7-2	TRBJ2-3	ASSLGLAGGNTDTQY
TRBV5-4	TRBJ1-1	ASSWGGRAANTEAF
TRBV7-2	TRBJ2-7	ASSLVSPARAYEQY
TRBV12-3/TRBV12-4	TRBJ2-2	ATTTANTGELF
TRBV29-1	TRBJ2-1	SVVRRRGGVNEQF
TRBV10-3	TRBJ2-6	ATSGTATGANVLT
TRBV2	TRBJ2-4	ASGQGGDIQY
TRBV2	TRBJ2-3	ASSPGTRSSDTQY
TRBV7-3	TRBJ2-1	ASSLKAGMVEQF
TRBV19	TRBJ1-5	ASSLNNQPQH
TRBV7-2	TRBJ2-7	ASSLDGGLPREQY
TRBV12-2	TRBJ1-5	ASRLLPSNQPQH
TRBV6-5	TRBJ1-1	ASSTDRGNTEAF
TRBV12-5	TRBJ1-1	ASGFLGGTEAF
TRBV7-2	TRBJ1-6	ASSTQGYNSPLH
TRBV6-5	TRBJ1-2	ASSSTWGQGNGYT
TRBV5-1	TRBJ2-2	ASSLAGDTGELF
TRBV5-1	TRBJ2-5	ASSRRTGQETQY
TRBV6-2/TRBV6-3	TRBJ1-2	ASSSRPGTRKNYGYT
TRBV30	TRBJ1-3	AWSVPQNTIY
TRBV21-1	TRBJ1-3	ASSGIFGYGYGNTIY
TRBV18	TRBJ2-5	ASSPPSSGGETQY
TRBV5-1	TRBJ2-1	ASSGASGGNEQF
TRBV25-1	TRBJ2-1	ASREGMGDRQGDEQF
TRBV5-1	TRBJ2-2	ASSFMAQGASGELF
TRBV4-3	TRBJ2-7	ASSAQTSFEQY
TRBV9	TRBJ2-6	ASSVASLFGANVLT
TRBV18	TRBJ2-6	ASSPSIQGSGANVLT
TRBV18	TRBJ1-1	ASSPSLTAEAF
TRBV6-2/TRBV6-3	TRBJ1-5	ASSPDRSNQPQH
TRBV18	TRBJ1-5	ASSRTANQPQH
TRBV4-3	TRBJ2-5	ASSQAGFPQETQY
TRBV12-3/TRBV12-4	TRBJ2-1	ASQSWDEQF
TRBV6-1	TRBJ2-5	ASRPGLWEETQY
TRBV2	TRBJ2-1	ASSFPNEQF
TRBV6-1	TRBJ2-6	ASSAGVSGANVLT
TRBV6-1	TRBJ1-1	ASSEDSGATEAF
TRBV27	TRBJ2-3	ASSPRGSGDLSSQY
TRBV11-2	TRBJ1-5	ASSSGRQPQH
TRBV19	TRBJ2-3	ASSNLAGGRLADTQY
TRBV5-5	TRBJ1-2	ASSRGTGVGYT
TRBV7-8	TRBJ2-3	ASSPQRRGRTNTQY